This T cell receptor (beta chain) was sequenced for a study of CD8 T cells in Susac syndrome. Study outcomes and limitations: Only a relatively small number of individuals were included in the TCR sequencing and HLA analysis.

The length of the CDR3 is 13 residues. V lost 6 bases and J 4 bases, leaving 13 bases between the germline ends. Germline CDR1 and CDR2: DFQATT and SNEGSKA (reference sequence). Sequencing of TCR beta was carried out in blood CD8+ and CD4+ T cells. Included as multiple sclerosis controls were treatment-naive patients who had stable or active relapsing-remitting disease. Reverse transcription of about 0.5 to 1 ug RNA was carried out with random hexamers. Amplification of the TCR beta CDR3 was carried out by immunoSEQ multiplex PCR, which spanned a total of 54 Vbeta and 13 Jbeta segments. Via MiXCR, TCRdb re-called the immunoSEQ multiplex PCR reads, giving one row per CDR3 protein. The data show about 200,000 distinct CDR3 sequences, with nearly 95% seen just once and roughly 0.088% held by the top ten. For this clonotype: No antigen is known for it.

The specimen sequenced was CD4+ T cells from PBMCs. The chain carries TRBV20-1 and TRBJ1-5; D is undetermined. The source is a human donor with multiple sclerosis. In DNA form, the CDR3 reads TGCAGTGCCAGTGAAAGGAGTAATCAGCCCCAGCATTTT. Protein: CSASERSNQPQHF.